Listed below are T cell receptor beta chains from one sample, sequenced in a study of blood T cell repertoires in COVID-19. Produced via immunoSEQ multiplex PCR; TCRdb's table is partial and in-frame only. Of more than 55,000 clones in the sample, over 60% are singletons; the top ten hold 5% to 7%. Material for sequencing was peripheral blood. The receptors here all came from a woman aged 50 to 65 with active or convalescent COVID-19. CDR3s leave out the opening cysteine and the closing phenylalanine or tryptophan. The D gene is left open where the match is weak.

D gene	V gene	CDR3 protein
TRBD1	TRBV6-2/TRBV6-3	ASSYSGQPTGTQY
TRBD1	TRBV18	ASSPRDSTGELF
TRBD2	TRBV2	ASSDYGTSGELF
-	TRBV4-3	ASSQDSGVGNTIY
-	TRBV19	ASSTGFLNTEAF
-	TRBV6-6	ASTQARRAYTDTQY
-	TRBV24-1	ATSDWGRETQY
TRBD1	TRBV11-2	ASSSRPGGYEQY
-	TRBV6-6	ASSAGLPQETQY
-	TRBV19	ASRGAGATTGELF
TRBD1	TRBV2	ASSEDRANYGYT
-	TRBV19	ASGSSGGGYEQY
-	TRBV9	ASSVGGLYSPLH
-	TRBV5-4	ASSLDRVQPQH
-	TRBV2	ASSEGRGGGEKLF
-	TRBV29-1	SVESLQTYEQY
-	TRBV24-1	ATSSGSGTEAF
-	TRBV30	AWSVLLGART
TRBD2	TRBV18	ASSPGLEGKGY
-	TRBV5-1	ASSLLGQTYGDEQY
TRBD2	TRBV19	ASSGLAGVFSEQY
-	TRBV2	ASSHSRRTPGANVLT
TRBD1	TRBV5-3	ARSSKGTGRKETQY
-	TRBV7-2	ASSLGGAGANVLT
TRBD2	TRBV19	ASSINGRAYNEQF
-	TRBV5-1	ASSKPGLRSTYEQY
-	TRBV5-1	ASSLQGAQPQH
-	TRBV5-6	ASSRLMPSGANVLT
-	TRBV7-6	ASSERQGGVYEQY
TRBD1	TRBV5-5	ASSRLPGQGASGGELF
-	TRBV19	ASSIDAQQANYGYT
TRBD2	TRBV6-5	ASIRLAGASEQY
-	TRBV2	ASSQARGYEQY
TRBD1	TRBV2	ASRPGQVGNEQF
-	TRBV7-3	ASSLYADMNTEAF
-	TRBV7-7	ASSLGPKSTDTQY
-	TRBV6-6	ASKWGERYNEKLF
-	TRBV18	ASSLQGSGEKLF
-	TRBV2	ASILQSTDTQY
TRBD2	TRBV18	ASSPPGRGQSPYEQY
TRBD2	TRBV27	ASGPTGSRLAGPYEQY
TRBD1	TRBV30	ACKGQEYTEAF
-	TRBV2	ASREPGANEQF
TRBD1	TRBV5-1	ASSWDRGNTEAF
TRBD1	TRBV28	ASSSTHLRTGVRYGYT
TRBD2	TRBV27	ASSLYTSGTYNEQF
-	TRBV18	ASSPLPRRAAYGYT
-	TRBV5-1	ASSLTLGDYGYT
-	TRBV18	ASSFGIYGYT
-	TRBV6-5	ASSYSFGNTIY
-	TRBV30	AWSYGGARTEAF
TRBD1	TRBV12-5	ASGSLTGGRYEQY
-	TRBV5-8	ASSMKRVGTDTQY
TRBD1	TRBV19	ASDRGSWYTGELF
TRBD2	TRBV27	ASRRMASGSGNEQF